Listed here are 27 T cell receptor beta chains from one sample, sequenced in a study of blood T cell repertoires in COVID-19. Assay: immunoSEQ multiplex PCR; the TCRdb copy retains only in-frame clones and omits some. The sample includes approximately 65,000 clones, just over 85% seen only once; the top ten take approximately 5%. Source material: peripheral blood. All receptors derive from a human donor in a cohort sampled during active COVID-19.

The V gene is TRBV5-1, the J gene TRBJ1-6; tentative D call: TRBD1 (6 bases). The CDR3 is 15 residues long. Trimming cost V 5 bases and J 6 bases, with 15 bases left between them. CDR1 is SGHRS and CDR2 is YFSETQ in the germline V gene. CDR3 region: CASSFGQWANSPLHF. The CDR3 DNA follows: TGCGCCAGCAGTTTCGGACAGTGGGCTAATTCACCCCTCCACTTT.

This CDR3 reads CASSLSPAYEQYF. CDR3 DNA sequence: TGTGCCAGCAGTTTATCGCCAGCCTACGAGCAGTACTTC. The V call is TRBV27, the J call TRBJ2-7; no firm D call. This CDR3 has 13 amino acids. The germline CDR1 and CDR2 sequences are MNHEY and SMNVEV (reference sequence). The V gene lost 0 bases and the J gene lost 2 bases, with 5 bases spanning the gap.

The V call is TRBV6-2 or TRBV6-3, the J call TRBJ1-5; 8 bases are a match to TRBD1. Germline V gene data show CDR1 as MNHEY and CDR2 as SVGEGT. The ends lost 5 bases at V and 9 bases at J; junction bases unmatched: 3. The CDR3 contains 12 residues. CDR3 region: CASSVQGGPQHF. The DNA for the CDR3 is TGTGCCAGCAGTGTACAGGGGGGGCCCCAGCATTTT.

This chain joins TRBV19 and TRBJ1-5; D possibly corresponds to TRBD1 (5 bases). This CDR3 contains 16 residues. Trimming removed 7 bases at V and 0 bases at J, with 16 bases between. Germline V gene data show CDR1 as LNHDA and CDR2 as SQIVND (reference sequence). This CDR3 reads CASTRLGGNSNQPQHF. The CDR3 DNA is TGTGCCAGTACCCGACTGGGGGGTAATAGCAATCAGCCCCAGCATTTT.

The V call is TRBV5-3, the J call TRBJ2-1; maybe TRBD1 (6 bases). TRBV5-3 is given ORF status, its function remaining uncertain. V was trimmed by 6 bases and J by 0 bases, leaving 10 bases between them. This CDR3 contains 14 residues. The DNA of the CDR3 is TGTGCCAGAAACGACAGGAGCTCCTACAATGAGCAGTTCTTC. It translates to CARNDRSSYNEQFF.

V usage is TRBV4-3 and J usage is TRBJ1-2; D might be TRBD1 (5 bases). The CDR3 contains 16 residues. The ends were cut back, 0 bases at V and 1 base at J, with 12 bases in the middle. Germline loops: CDR1 LGHNA, CDR2 YSLEER. CDR3 bases: TGCGCCAGCAGCCAAGATAGCACAGGCGATAACTATGGCTACACCTTC. Amino acids: CASSQDSTGDNYGYTF.

The table lists this clone with a count of one. The chain recombines TRBV7-8 with TRBJ1-1; no definite D call. The CDR3 totals 14 residues. V lost 3 bases and J 1 base, leaving 9 bases between the germline ends. Germline V gene sequence: CDR1 SGHVS, CDR2 FQNEAQ. Written as DNA, the CDR3 is TGTGCCAGCAGCTTCGTGCGACAGAACACTGAAGCTTTCTTT. The encoded protein is CASSFVRQNTEAFF. Using reference TRBV7-8 and TRBJ1-1 for the parts outside the CDR3, the full variable domain is GAGVSQSPRYKVAKRGQDVALRCDPISGHVSLFWYQQALGQGPEFLTYFQNEAQLDKSGLPSDRFFAERPEGSVSTLKIQRTQQEDSAVYLCASSFVRQNTEAFFGQGTRLTVV.

CDR3 DNA: TGCAGTGCTAGTGGAGCGGGAGCTTACAATGAGCAGTTCTTC. Its translation: CSASGAGAYNEQFF. J is TRBJ2-1 and V is TRBV20-1, with 8 bases that match TRBD2. The CDR3 spans 14 residues. J gave up 4 bases and V 3 bases, and 5 bases lay outside the gene matches. The germline V gene encodes CDR1 DFQATT and CDR2 SNEGSKA (reference sequence).

This sequence joins TRBV19 and TRBJ1-3; 7 positions match TRBD1. The V gene end was trimmed by 3 bases and the J gene end by 2 bases; junction bases not matched to a gene: 4. Germline lookup yields CDR1 LNHDA and CDR2 SQIVND (reference sequence). This CDR3 has 15 residues. The CDR3 DNA sequence: TGTGCCAGTAGTATTACAGGGGTGCCTGGAAACACCATATATTTT. This encodes CASSITGVPGNTIYF. The variable domain in full, completed from reference TRBV19 and TRBJ1-3, reads DGGITQSPKYLFRKEGQNVTLSCEQNLNHDAMYWYRQDPGQGLRLIYYSQIVNDFQKGDIAEGYSVSREKKESFPLTVTSAQKNPTAFYLCASSITGVPGNTIYFGEGSWLTVV.

This rearrangement joins TRBV3-1 (or the pseudogene TRBV3-2) to TRBJ2-6; perhaps TRBD2 as D (6 bases). Germline CDR1 is LGHDT and CDR2 is YNNKEL (reference sequence). The V end was cut by 2 bases, the J end by 2 bases, with 13 bases between. The CDR3 loop spans 17 amino acids. CDR3 protein: CASSQWRRGTGANVLTF. CDR3 sequence (DNA): TGTGCCAGCAGCCAATGGAGACGGGGGACTGGGGCCAACGTCCTGACTTTC.

The chain links TRBV7-8 to TRBJ2-3, with TRBD1 as a possible D gene (5 bases). CDR3 size: 16 residues. Germline values: CDR1 SGHVS, CDR2 FQNEAQ. The V end lost 7 bases, the J end lost 1 base, and 18 bases lay between the germline ends. Here the CDR3 DNA reads TGTGCCAGCACCCGAGCTTTACAGGACGGCACAGATACGCAGTATTTT. This encodes CASTRALQDGTDTQYF. Full variable domain (rest looked up from reference TRBV7-8 and TRBJ2-3): GAGVSQSPRYKVAKRGQDVALRCDPISGHVSLFWYQQALGQGPEFLTYFQNEAQLDKSGLPSDRFFAERPEGSVSTLKIQRTQQEDSAVYLCASTRALQDGTDTQYFGPGTRLTVL.

The chain is built from TRBV7-8 and TRBJ2-5; perhaps TRBD2 as D (6 bases). This CDR3 spans 17 amino acids. Germline CDR1 SGHVS, CDR2 FQNEAQ. Trimming removed 4 bases from V and 3 bases from J, with 21 bases in between. The CDR3 nucleotides read TGTGCCAGCAGCTCCAGACGTACCGGGACTCTAAAAGAGACCCAGTACTTC. Its protein is CASSSRRTGTLKETQYF.

The rearrangement joins TRBV19 to TRBJ2-6; D is perhaps TRBD2 (5 bases). This CDR3 is 16 amino acids long. The V end was cut by 3 bases, the J end by 1 base, with 10 bases between. The germline gives CDR1 LNHDA, CDR2 SQIVND (reference sequence). Written as DNA, the CDR3 is TGTGCCAGTAGTATTCTCAGCGGTTCTGGGGCCAACGTCCTGACTTTC. This sequence encodes CASSILSGSGANVLTF.

The rearrangement links TRBV14 to TRBJ1-2, with D possibly TRBD1 on 6 matching bases. V was cut by 2 bases and J by 0 bases, with 22 bases left in between. CDR3 size: 19 residues. CDR1 is SGHDN, CDR2 FVKESK, per germline. The CDR3 loop is CASSQRGGSLTRSNYGYTF. The CDR3 region has the DNA TGTGCCAGCAGCCAAAGGGGGGGTAGTCTTACAAGGTCTAACTATGGCTACACCTTC.

The CDR3 nucleotides read TGTGCCAGCAGCACCATGACTAGCGGAGGGGCTAAGGGGACATACAATGAGCAGTTCTTC. This sequence encodes CASSTMTSGGAKGTYNEQFF. V and J are TRBV7-9 and TRBJ2-1, with TRBD2 matching 9 bases. V was pared by 5 bases and J by 4 bases, with 21 bases of the junction left unmatched. CDR1 and CDR2 from the germline V gene are SEHNR and FQNEAQ (reference sequence). The CDR3 spans 20 residues. The variable domain in full, with the rest retrieved from reference TRBV7-9 and TRBJ2-1, is DTGVSQNPRHKITKRGQNVTFRCDPISEHNRLYWYRQTLGQGPEFLTYFQNEAQLEKSRLLSDRFSAERPKGSFSTLEIQRTEQGDSAMYLCASSTMTSGGAKGTYNEQFFGPGTRLTVL.

The chain recombines TRBV28 with TRBJ1-2, with 8 bases matching TRBD1. Trimming removed 6 bases from V and 8 bases from J; junction bases left unmatched: 8. Per the germline V gene, CDR1 is MDHEN and CDR2 is SYDVKM. This CDR3 is built from 13 residues. This CDR3 is CASSSQGAWGYTF. The CDR3 DNA reads TGTGCCAGCAGCTCTCAGGGGGCCTGGGGCTACACCTTC.

The chain has TRBV18 and TRBJ1-5; TRBD1 matches at 7 bases. This CDR3 is built from 18 residues. V was clipped by 4 bases and J by 1 base; unmatched bases: 13. The V gene's germline CDR1 is KGHSH and CDR2 LQKENI. CDR3 DNA: TGTGCCAGCTCACGATACCGGGACAGCCATCGGAGCAATCAGCCCCAGCATTTT. Protein sequence: CASSRYRDSHRSNQPQHF.

The chain has TRBV6-5 and TRBJ1-4; D may be TRBD1 (6 bases). V lost 7 bases and J 7 bases, leaving 19 bases between the germline ends. Germline CDR1 MNHEY, CDR2 SVGAGI. The CDR3 sequence is 15 residues long. The CDR3 DNA reads TGTGCCAGCAAAATGTGGAGGGAGGGGGGTGAAAAACTGTTTTTT. It translates to CASKMWREGGEKLFF.

This sequence joins TRBV15 and TRBJ2-3, with D maybe TRBD2 (5 bases). V was pared by 3 bases and J by 6 bases, with 16 bases between. Germline V gives CDR1 LNHNV, CDR2 YYDKDF (reference sequence). CDR3 length: 15 amino acids. In nucleotides, the CDR3 is TGTGCCACCAGCAGGGACTGGGGAACCAAGGATACGCAGTATTTT. It translates to CATSRDWGTKDTQYF.

The chain links TRBV5-4 to TRBJ2-5, with 7 nucleotides matching TRBD1. The CDR3 spans 15 residues. J lost 1 base, V lost 1 base, and 4 bases had no gene match. Germline loops: CDR1 SGHNT, CDR2 YYREEE (reference sequence). CDR3 protein: CASSLPRDSQETQYF. The CDR3 DNA sequence: TGTGCCAGCAGCTTGCCTCGGGACAGCCAAGAGACCCAGTACTTC. Complete variable domain (other parts from reference TRBV5-4 and TRBJ2-5): ETGVTQSPTHLIKTRGQQVTLRCSSQSGHNTVSWYQQALGQGPQFIFQYYREEENGRGNFPPRFSGLQFPNYSSELNVNALELDDSALYLCASSLPRDSQETQYFGPGTRLLVL.

The V call is TRBV11-2, the J call TRBJ2-7, with a tentative D call TRBD1 (6 bases). V lost 1 base, J lost 3 bases, and 13 bases lay in between. Germline CDR1 is SGHAT and CDR2 is FQNNGV. The CDR3 extends over 15 amino acids. The CDR3: CASSLAVGQFYEQYF. CDR3 in DNA: TGTGCCAGCAGCTTAGCGGTGGGACAATTCTACGAGCAGTACTTC. Drawing the rest from reference TRBV11-2 and TRBJ2-7, the complete variable domain is EAGVAQSPRYKIIEKRQSVAFWCNPISGHATLYWYQQILGQGPKLLIQFQNNGVVDDSQLPKDRFSAERLKGVDSTLKIQPAKLEDSAVYLCASSLAVGQFYEQYFGPGTRLTVT.

To note about this clone: Other DNA sequences in the sample encode the same CDR3. V is TRBV5-1 and J is TRBJ2-5, with TRBD1 matching 10 bases. CDR1 and CDR2 (germline): SGHRS, YFSETQ. The V and J ends lost 3 bases and 5 bases, in that order; junction bases with no gene match: 10. The CDR3 extends over 16 amino acids. The CDR3 DNA is TGCGCCAGCAGCTCCCAGGACAGGGGGGGGTCGGAGACCCAGTACTTC. This codes for CASSSQDRGGSETQYF.

V is TRBV5-6 and J is TRBJ2-3; D might be TRBD2 (5 bases). V lost 0 bases, J lost 1 base, and 9 bases lay in between. Germline-derived CDR1 and CDR2 are SGHDT and YYEEEE. The CDR3 covers 15 residues. Here the CDR3 DNA reads TGTGCCAGCAGCTTGGTGGGTAGCGGCACAGATACGCAGTATTTT. This gives the protein CASSLVGSGTDTQYF. Filled out from reference TRBV5-6 and TRBJ2-3, the complete variable domain reads DAGVTQSPTHLIKTRGQQVTLRCSPKSGHDTVSWYQQALGQGPQFIFQYYEEEERQRGNFPDRFSGHQFPNYSSELNVNALLLGDSALYLCASSLVGSGTDTQYFGPGTRLTVL.

The chain carries TRBV7-2 and TRBJ1-4, with TRBD1 matching over 8 bases. The germline V gene encodes CDR1 SGHTA and CDR2 FQGNSA. This CDR3 comprises 14 residues. Unmatched junction bases numbered 11, after V lost 4 bases and J lost 13 bases. CDR3 bases: TGTGCCAGCAGCTACGTGACAGGGGCAGGGGTACTGTTTTTT. It is translated as CASSYVTGAGVLFF.

The chain is built from TRBV4-2 and TRBJ1-2; 10 bases match TRBD1. V dropped 2 bases and J dropped 8; count of bases not matched to a gene: 5. This CDR3 contains 14 residues. The germline CDR1 and CDR2 sequences are LGHNA and YNFKEQ. The CDR3 here is CASSQPGQGPGYTF. CDR3 DNA: TGTGCCAGCAGCCAACCGGGACAGGGGCCCGGCTACACCTTC.

This rearrangement joins TRBV10-3 to TRBJ1-5; D is unclear. The CDR3 spans 12 residues. CDR1 is ENHRY and CDR2 is SYGVKD in the germline V gene. Deletions cut 0 bases from V and 7 bases from J, with 4 bases between. This CDR3 reads CAISESQQPQHF. CDR3 bases: TGTGCCATCAGTGAGTCACAGCAGCCCCAGCATTTT.

V is TRBV18 and J is TRBJ2-1; 9 bases fit TRBD2. With V trimmed by 5 bases and J by 9 bases, 29 bases remained unmatched. This CDR3 comprises 21 residues. The germline CDR1 and CDR2 sequences are KGHSH and LQKENI. The CDR3 protein is CASSTKDRLSGSYSVLGEQFF. The CDR3 nucleotides read TGTGCCAGCTCAACTAAAGACAGGCTTAGCGGGAGTTACTCTGTTCTAGGTGAGCAGTTCTTC.